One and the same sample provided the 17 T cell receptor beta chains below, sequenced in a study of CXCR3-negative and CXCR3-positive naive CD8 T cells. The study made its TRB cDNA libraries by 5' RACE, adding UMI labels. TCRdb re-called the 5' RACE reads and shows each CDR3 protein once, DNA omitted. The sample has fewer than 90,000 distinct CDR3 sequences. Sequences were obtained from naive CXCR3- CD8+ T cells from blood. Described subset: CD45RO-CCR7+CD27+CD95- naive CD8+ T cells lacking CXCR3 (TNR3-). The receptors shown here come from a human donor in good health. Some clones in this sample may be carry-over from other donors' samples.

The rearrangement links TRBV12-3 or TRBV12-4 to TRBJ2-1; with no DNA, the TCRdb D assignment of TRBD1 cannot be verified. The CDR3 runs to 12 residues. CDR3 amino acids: CASSPLSLEQFF.

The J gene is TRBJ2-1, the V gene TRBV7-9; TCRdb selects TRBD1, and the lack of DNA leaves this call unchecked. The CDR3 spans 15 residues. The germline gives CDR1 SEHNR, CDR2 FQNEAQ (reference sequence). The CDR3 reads CASSLTGTGNERRFF.

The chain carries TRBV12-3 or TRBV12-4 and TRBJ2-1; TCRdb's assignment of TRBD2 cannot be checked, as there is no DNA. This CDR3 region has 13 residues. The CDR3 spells CASSFGGASEQFF.

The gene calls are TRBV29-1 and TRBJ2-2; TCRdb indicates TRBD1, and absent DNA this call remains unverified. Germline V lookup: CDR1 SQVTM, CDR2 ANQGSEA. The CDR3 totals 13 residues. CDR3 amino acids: CSVGFGASGELFF.

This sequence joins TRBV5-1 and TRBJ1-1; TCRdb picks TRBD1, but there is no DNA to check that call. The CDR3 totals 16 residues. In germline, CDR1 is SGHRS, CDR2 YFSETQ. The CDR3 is CASSPLGQGADTEAFF.

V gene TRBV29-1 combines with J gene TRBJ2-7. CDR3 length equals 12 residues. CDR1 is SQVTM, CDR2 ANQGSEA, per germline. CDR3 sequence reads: CSATTGPYEQYF.

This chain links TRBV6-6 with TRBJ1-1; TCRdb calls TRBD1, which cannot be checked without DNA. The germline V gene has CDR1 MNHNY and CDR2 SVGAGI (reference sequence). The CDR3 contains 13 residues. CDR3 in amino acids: CASTPIGGAEAFF.

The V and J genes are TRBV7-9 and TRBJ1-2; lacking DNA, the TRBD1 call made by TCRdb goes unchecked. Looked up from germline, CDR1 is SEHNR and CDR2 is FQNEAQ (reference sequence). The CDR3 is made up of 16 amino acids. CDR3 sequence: CASSLEASGTGSDYTF. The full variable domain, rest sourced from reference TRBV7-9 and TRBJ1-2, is DTGVSQNPRHKITKRGQNVTFRCDPISEHNRLYWYRQTLGQGPEFLTYFQNEAQLEKSRLLSDRFSAERPKGSFSTLEIQRTEQGDSAMYLCASSLEASGTGSDYTFGSGTRLTVV.

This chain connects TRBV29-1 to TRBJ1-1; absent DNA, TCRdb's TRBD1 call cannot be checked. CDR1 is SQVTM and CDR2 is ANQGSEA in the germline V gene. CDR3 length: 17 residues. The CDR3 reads CSVEGLVPGQGVTEAFF.

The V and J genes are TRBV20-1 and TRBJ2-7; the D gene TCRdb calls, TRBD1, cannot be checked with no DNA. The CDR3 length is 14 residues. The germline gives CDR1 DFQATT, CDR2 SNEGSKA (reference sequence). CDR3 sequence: CSARGTGTGQEQYF.

CDR3 protein: CASSLVGRSYNEQFF. This chain uses TRBV7-9 with TRBJ2-1; TCRdb indicates TRBD1, and absent DNA this call remains unverified. This CDR3 is 15 amino acids long. Germline V gene lookup returns CDR1 SEHNR and CDR2 FQNEAQ (reference sequence).

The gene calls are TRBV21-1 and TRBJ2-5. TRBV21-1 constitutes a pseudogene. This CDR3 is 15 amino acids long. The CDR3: CASSNQPWGQGTQYF.

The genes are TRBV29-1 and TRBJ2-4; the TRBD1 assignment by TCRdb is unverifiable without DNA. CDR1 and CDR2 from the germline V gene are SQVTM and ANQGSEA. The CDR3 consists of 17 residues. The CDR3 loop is CSVEDSPSDRVEIIQYF.

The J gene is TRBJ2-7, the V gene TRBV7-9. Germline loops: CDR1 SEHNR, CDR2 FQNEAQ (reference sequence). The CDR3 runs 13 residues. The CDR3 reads CASSLELLDEQYF.

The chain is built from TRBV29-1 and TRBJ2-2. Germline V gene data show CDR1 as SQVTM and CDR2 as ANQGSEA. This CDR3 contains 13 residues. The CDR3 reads CSVFYTNTGELFF.

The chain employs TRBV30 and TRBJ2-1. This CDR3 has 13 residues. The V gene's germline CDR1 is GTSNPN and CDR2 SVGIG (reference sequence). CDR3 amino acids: CAWESSGYNEQFF.

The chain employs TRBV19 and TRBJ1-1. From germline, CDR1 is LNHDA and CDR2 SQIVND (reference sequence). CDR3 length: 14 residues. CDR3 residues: CASSIGSMNTEAFF. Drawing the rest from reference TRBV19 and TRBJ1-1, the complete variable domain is DGGITQSPKYLFRKEGQNVTLSCEQNLNHDAMYWYRQDPGQGLRLIYYSQIVNDFQKGDIAEGYSVSREKKESFPLTVTSAQKNPTAFYLCASSIGSMNTEAFFGQGTRLTVV.